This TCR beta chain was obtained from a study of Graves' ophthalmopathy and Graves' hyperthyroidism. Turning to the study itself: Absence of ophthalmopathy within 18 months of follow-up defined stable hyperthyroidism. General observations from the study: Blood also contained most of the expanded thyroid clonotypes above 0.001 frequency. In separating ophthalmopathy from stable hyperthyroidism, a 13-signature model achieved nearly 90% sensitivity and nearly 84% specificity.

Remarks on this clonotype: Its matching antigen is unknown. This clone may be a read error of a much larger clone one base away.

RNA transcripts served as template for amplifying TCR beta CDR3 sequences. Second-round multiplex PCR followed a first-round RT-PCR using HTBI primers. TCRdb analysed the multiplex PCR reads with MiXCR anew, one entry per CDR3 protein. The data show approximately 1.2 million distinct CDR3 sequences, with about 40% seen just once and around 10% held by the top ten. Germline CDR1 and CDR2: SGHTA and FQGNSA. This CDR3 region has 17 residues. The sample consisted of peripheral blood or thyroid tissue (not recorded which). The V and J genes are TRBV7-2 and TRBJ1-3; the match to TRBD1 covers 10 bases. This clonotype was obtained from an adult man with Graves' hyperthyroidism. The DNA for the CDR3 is TGTGCCAGCAGCCCGAGACAGGGGGCCTTCTCTGGAACCACCATATATTTT. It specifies CASSPRQGAFSGTTIYF.